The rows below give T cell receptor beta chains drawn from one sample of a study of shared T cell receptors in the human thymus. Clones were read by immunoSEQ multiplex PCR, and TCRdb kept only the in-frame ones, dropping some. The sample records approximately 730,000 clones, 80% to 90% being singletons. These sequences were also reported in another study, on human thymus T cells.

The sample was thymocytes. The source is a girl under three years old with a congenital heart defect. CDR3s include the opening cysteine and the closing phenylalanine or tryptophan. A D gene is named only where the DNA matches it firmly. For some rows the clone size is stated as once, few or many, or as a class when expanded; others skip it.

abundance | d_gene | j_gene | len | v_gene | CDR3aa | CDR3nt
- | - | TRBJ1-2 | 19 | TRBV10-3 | CAISSKDVGHQRAPYGYTF | TGTGCCATTTCGTCAAAGGATGTGGGACACCAAAGGGCCCCCTATGGCTACACCTTC
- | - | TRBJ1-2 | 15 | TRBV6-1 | CASTHRDNVLYGYTF | TGTGCCAGCACCCACAGGGACAACGTCCTCTATGGCTACACCTTC
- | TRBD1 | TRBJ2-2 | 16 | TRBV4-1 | CASSQRGQGGTGELFF | TGCGCCAGCAGCCAACGAGGACAGGGGGGCACCGGGGAGCTGTTTTTT
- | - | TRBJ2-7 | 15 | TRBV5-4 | CASSPEPNPYDEQYF | TGTGCCAGCAGCCCTGAACCGAACCCCTACGACGAGCAGTACTTC
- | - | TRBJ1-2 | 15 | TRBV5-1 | CASSLGGRGNYGYTF | TGCGCCAGCAGCTTGGGAGGCAGGGGAAACTATGGCTACACCTTC
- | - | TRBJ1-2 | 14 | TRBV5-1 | CASSLHPGASGYTF | TGCGCCAGCAGCTTACACCCAGGGGCATCTGGCTACACCTTC
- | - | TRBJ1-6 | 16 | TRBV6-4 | CASSPKLTGLGSPLHF | TGTGCCAGCAGCCCCAAGTTAACAGGGCTCGGTTCACCCCTCCACTTT
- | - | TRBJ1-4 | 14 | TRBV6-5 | CASSSNRVVEKLFF | TGTGCCAGCAGTTCGAACAGGGTCGTTGAAAAACTGTTTTTT
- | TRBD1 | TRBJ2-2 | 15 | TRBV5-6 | CASSSGQENTGELFF | TGTGCCAGCAGCTCTGGACAGGAGAACACCGGGGAGCTGTTTTTT
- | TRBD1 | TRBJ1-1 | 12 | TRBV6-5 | CASGTGGAEAFF | TGTGCCAGCGGGACAGGGGGTGCTGAAGCTTTCTTT
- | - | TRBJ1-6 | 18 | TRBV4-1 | CASSLQGWRVSYNSPLHF | TGCGCCAGCAGCCTCCAAGGGTGGAGGGTTTCCTATAATTCACCCCTCCACTTT
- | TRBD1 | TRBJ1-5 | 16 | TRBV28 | CASSPGGGSGNQPQHF | TGTGCCAGCAGTCCAGGGGGCGGGTCGGGCAATCAGCCCCAGCATTTT
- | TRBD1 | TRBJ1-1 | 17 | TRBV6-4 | CASSDTPLGQGATEAFF | TGTGCCAGCAGTGACACTCCCCTCGGACAGGGAGCCACTGAAGCTTTCTTT
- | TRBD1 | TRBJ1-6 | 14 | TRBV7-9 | CASSSTDRESPLHF | TGTGCCAGCAGCTCTACGGACAGGGAGTCACCCCTCCACTTT
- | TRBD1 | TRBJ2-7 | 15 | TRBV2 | CASSEAGDSVYEQYF | TGTGCCAGCAGTGAAGCGGGGGACAGCGTCTACGAGCAGTACTTC
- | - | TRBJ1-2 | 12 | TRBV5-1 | CASSGGSYGYTF | TGCGCCAGCAGCGGAGGGAGCTATGGCTACACCTTC
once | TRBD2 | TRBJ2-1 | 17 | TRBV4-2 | CASSQPAWAGGYNEQFF | TGTGCCAGCAGCCAGCCGGCCTGGGCGGGGGGTTACAATGAGCAGTTCTTC
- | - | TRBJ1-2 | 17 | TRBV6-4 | CASSDSIHQGREYGYTF | TGTGCCAGCAGTGACTCGATTCATCAGGGCAGGGAATATGGCTACACCTTC
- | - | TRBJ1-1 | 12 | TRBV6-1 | CASTTKGSWAFF | TGTGCCAGCACGACCAAAGGGAGTTGGGCTTTCTTT
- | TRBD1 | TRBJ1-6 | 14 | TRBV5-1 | CASSVGTGGSPLHF | TGCGCCAGCAGCGTCGGGACAGGAGGTTCACCCCTCCACTTT
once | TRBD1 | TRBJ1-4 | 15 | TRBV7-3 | CASSPMGQGKEKLFF | TGTGCCAGCAGCCCAATGGGACAGGGGAAAGAAAAACTGTTTTTT
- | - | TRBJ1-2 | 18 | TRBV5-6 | CASSSMISSTGSLYGYTF | TGTGCCAGCAGCTCGATGATCTCCTCCACAGGGAGTCTTTATGGCTACACCTTC
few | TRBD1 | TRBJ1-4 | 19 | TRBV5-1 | CASSLVPRTGVATNEKLFF | TGCGCCAGCAGCTTGGTACCTAGGACAGGGGTTGCAACTAATGAAAAACTGTTTTTT
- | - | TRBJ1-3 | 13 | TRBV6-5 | CASSPRSENTIYF | TGTGCCAGCAGTCCCAGAAGCGAAAACACCATATATTTT
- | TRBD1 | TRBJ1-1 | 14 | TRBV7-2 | CASSLATGASEAFF | TGTGCCAGCAGCTTAGCGACAGGGGCCTCTGAAGCTTTCTTT
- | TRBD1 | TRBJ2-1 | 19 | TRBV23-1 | CASSHSLPQTGWDQGEQFF | TGCGCCAGCAGTCATTCCCTACCGCAGACAGGGTGGGACCAGGGGGAGCAGTTCTTC
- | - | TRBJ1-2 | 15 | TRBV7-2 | CASSLLQGWYYGYTF | TGTGCCAGCAGCCTATTACAGGGATGGTACTATGGCTACACCTTC
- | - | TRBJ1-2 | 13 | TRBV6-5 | CASSTGQDGGYTF | TGTGCCAGCAGTACAGGGCAGGACGGGGGCTACACCTTC
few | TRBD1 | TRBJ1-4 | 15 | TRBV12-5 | CASGQTGEGAEKLFF | TGTGCTAGTGGTCAGACAGGGGAAGGTGCGGAAAAACTGTTTTTT
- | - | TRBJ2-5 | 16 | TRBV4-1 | CASSQEGARAQETQYF | TGCGCCAGCAGCCAAGAAGGTGCCAGGGCCCAAGAGACCCAGTACTTC
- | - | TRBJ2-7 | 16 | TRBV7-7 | CASSLGAGGSSYEQYF | TGTGCTAGCAGCTTAGGGGCGGGCGGTAGCTCCTACGAGCAGTACTTC
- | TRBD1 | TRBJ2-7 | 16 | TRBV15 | CATSRGPDRVLYEQYF | TGTGCCACCAGCAGAGGGCCGGACAGGGTACTATACGAGCAGTACTTC
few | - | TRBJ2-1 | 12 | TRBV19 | CASGEADNEQFF | TGTGCCAGTGGAGAGGCAGACAATGAGCAGTTCTTC
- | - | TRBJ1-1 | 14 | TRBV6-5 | CASSPTGMNTEAFF | TGTGCCAGCAGTCCGACAGGCATGAACACTGAAGCTTTCTTT
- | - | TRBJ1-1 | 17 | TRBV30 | CAWRGRGKLNTDTEAFF | TGTGCCTGGAGGGGTCGGGGGAAACTGAACACGGACACTGAAGCTTTCTTT
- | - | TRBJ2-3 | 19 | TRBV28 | CASSLPASQGQSSTDTQYF | TGTGCCAGCAGTCTACCGGCTTCACAGGGACAATCTAGCACAGATACGCAGTATTTT
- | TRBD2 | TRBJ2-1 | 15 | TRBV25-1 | CASSERLAGCNEQFF | TGTGCCAGCAGTGAGAGGCTAGCGGGGTGCAATGAGCAGTTCTTC
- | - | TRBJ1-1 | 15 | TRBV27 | CASSLGGAGNTEAFF | TGTGCCAGCAGTTTAGGGGGGGCCGGGAACACTGAAGCTTTCTTT
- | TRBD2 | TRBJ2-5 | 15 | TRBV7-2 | CASSLTASGGETQYF | TGTGCCAGCAGCTTAACGGCTAGCGGCGGAGAGACCCAGTACTTC
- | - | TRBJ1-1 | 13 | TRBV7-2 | CASSRGQHTEAFF | TGTGCCAGCAGCCGTGGACAGCACACTGAAGCTTTCTTT
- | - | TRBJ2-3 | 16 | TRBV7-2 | CASSPRRGSGTDTQYF | TGTGCCAGCAGCCCACGCAGGGGTTCGGGCACAGATACGCAGTATTTT